Below, one T cell receptor (beta chain) is given with its context. What it binds is not known. Assay used: immunoSEQ multiplex PCR; TCRdb lists only in-frame clones, some missing. The table shows around 150,000 clones, with 84% occurring only once. Germline assignment: CDR1 ENHRY and CDR2 SYGVKD. The CDR3 has 13 residues. The V segment lost 6 bases and the J segment 3 bases; nucleotides outside the gene matches: 0. These data come from a study of cytomegalovirus exposure and HLA in healthy donors. Across the whole study: The same platform used for the 666 first-cohort repertoires was also used for the 120 validation repertoires, as a later analysis reported. Findings of the study overall: TCR beta chains numbering under 200 were designated cytomegalovirus-associated. In vitro work confirmed that a few CMV-associated chains recognize CMV antigens.

The sequenced sample consisted of PBMCs. The TCR comes from a man between 25 and 39 years old in good health and CMV-seropositive. The chain joins TRBV10-3 to TRBJ2-5; TRBD2 matches 11 bases. CDR3 bases: TGTGCCATCAGGGGACTAGCGGAAGAGACCCAGTACTTC. This sequence encodes CAIRGLAEETQYF.